The 23 T cell receptor beta chains given below trace back to one sample, sequenced in a study of T cell responses to AZD1222 COVID-19 vaccine (dated by TCRdb to the early 2020s). The library was generated by the immunoSEQ multiplex PCR assay. In its TCRdb copy, this immuneACCESS table keeps in-frame sequences only and misses some clones. Where compared with another copy, unresolved V genes explain less than half of these, and the others have no known cause. This sample's table lists under 150,000 clones. Jointly, the top ten make up 2% to 2.5% of the sample. Explained via the paper, the time point label denotes: baseline before first vaccination. Specimen: peripheral blood. Source of these receptors: an adult in good health.

V usage is TRBV28 and J usage is TRBJ2-3; unclear D gene. Looked up from germline, CDR1 is MDHEN and CDR2 is SYDVKM. Trimming removed 3 bases from V and 5 bases from J, with 9 bases in between. This CDR3 contains 13 residues. The CDR3 DNA follows: TGTGCCAGCAGTTTGGCCGCCCTAGATACGCAGTATTTT. It codes for CASSLAALDTQYF. The entire variable domain, with the rest obtained from reference TRBV28 and TRBJ2-3, is as follows: DVKVTQSSRYLVKRTGEKVFLECVQDMDHENMFWYRQDPGLGLRLIYFSYDVKMKEKGDIPEGYSVSREKKERFSLILESASTNQTSMYLCASSLAALDTQYFGPGTRLTVL.

This chain joins TRBV6-5 and TRBJ1-1; 7 bases match TRBD1. This CDR3 has 15 amino acids. V shed 7 bases, J shed 1 base, and the junction held 9 bases outside the gene matches. CDR1 is MNHEY, CDR2 SVGAGI, per germline. The CDR3 protein is CASIKSNRGNTEAFF. The CDR3, as DNA: TGTGCCAGCATTAAATCTAACAGGGGGAACACTGAAGCTTTCTTT.

The rearrangement uses TRBV5-1 and TRBJ2-3, with D maybe TRBD1 (6 bases). V was cut by 7 bases and J by 1 base, with 19 bases left in between. The CDR3 consists of 16 residues. Germline loops: CDR1 SGHRS, CDR2 YFSETQ. This CDR3 reads CASQRGLSSGTDTQYF. The CDR3 nucleotides read TGCGCCAGCCAGAGGGGGTTGAGCTCTGGCACAGATACGCAGTATTTT. The complete variable domain, with remaining parts taken from reference TRBV5-1 and TRBJ2-3, reads KAGVTQTPRYLIKTRGQQVTLSCSPISGHRSVSWYQQTPGQGLQFLFEYFSETQRNKGNFPGRFSGRQFSNSRSEMNVSTLELGDSALYLCASQRGLSSGTDTQYFGPGTRLTVL.

The rearrangement uses TRBV7-2 and TRBJ2-5; tentative D call: TRBD1 (6 bases). The CDR3 length is 14 residues. V lost 4 bases to trimming and J lost 3 bases, with 12 bases between them. CDR1 is SGHTA and CDR2 is FQGNSA in the germline V gene. The CDR3 DNA sequence: TGTGCCAGCAGCTCTAGGACAGTTAAAGAGACCCAGTACTTC. Its translation: CASSSRTVKETQYF.

The chain carries TRBV28 and TRBJ1-6; D is unresolved. Between the trimmed V and J ends, which lost 5 bases and 8 bases, there was a span of 16 bases. CDR1 is MDHEN, CDR2 SYDVKM, per germline. This CDR3 has 15 residues. The CDR3 coding sequence is TGTGCCAGCAGTGCATGGGTACGTGGGCATTCACCCCTCCACTTT. Protein product: CASSAWVRGHSPLHF.

The chain links TRBV29-1 to TRBJ2-7; a weak D match, TRBD2 (6 bases). Between the trimmed V and J ends, which lost 2 bases and 4 bases, there was a span of 6 bases. This CDR3 comprises 11 residues. CDR1 is SQVTM, CDR2 ANQGSEA, per germline. Here the CDR3 reads CSVERGYEQYF. In nucleotides, the CDR3 is TGCAGCGTTGAACGGGGGTACGAGCAGTACTTC.

The CDR3 bases are TGTGCCAGCTCACCAAGGGACAGGGCCCGAGGACCCATGAACACTGAAGCTTTCTTT. Protein product: CASSPRDRARGPMNTEAFF. The chain uses TRBV18 and TRBJ1-1; 9 positions match TRBD1. V trimming: 2 bases; J trimming: 0 bases; junction bases outside the gene matches: 13. Germline V gene sequence: CDR1 KGHSH, CDR2 LQKENI. This CDR3 spans 19 amino acids.

The chain employs TRBV3-1 (or the pseudogene TRBV3-2) and TRBJ1-4; D gene uncertain. The CDR3 length is 14 residues. With 4 bases removed from V and 1 base from J, the gap between germline ends came to 7 bases. Germline V gene data show CDR1 as LGHDT and CDR2 as YNNKEL (reference sequence). In nucleotides, the CDR3 is TGTGCCAGCAGCCGTGCCTTAACTAATGAAAAACTGTTTTTT. It is translated as CASSRALTNEKLFF.

The chain has TRBV18 and TRBJ1-5; 9 bases are shared with TRBD1. In germline, CDR1 is KGHSH, CDR2 LQKENI. The CDR3 spans 18 residues. V was pared by 6 bases and J by 3 bases, with 15 bases of the junction left unmatched. The CDR3 sequence: CASSQLYRDRALNQPQHF. The DNA of the CDR3 is TGTGCCAGCTCGCAACTATACCGGGACAGGGCCCTCAATCAGCCCCAGCATTTT.

The chain employs TRBV9 and TRBJ1-2, with D unresolved. Germline CDR1 is SGDLS and CDR2 is YYNGEE. The CDR3 runs 15 residues. Trimming shortened V by 1 base and J by 6 bases, and 16 bases separated the two germline ends. In DNA form, the CDR3 reads TGTGCCAGCAGCGTACGGGGTGGGCAGACCGATGGCTACACCTTC. Its translation: CASSVRGGQTDGYTF. Looking up the rest from reference TRBV9 and TRBJ1-2 gives the full variable domain: DSGVTQTPKHLITATGQRVTLRCSPRSGDLSVYWYQQSLDQGLQFLIQYYNGEERAKGNILERFSAQQFPDLHSELNLSSLELGDSALYFCASSVRGGQTDGYTFGSGTRLTVV.

The genes are TRBV5-8 and TRBJ2-5; D is unclear. This CDR3 is built from 12 residues. The germline gives CDR1 SGHTS, CDR2 YDEGEE. Trimming shortened V by 4 bases and J by 14 bases, and 18 bases separated the two germline ends. Here the CDR3 DNA reads TGTGCCAGCAGCCCCCGGAGTCCCCTCGGCTACTTC. Translated, it gives CASSPRSPLGYF. The full variable domain, its missing parts supplied by reference TRBV5-8 and TRBJ2-5, is EAGVTQSPTHLIKTRGQQATLRCSPISGHTSVYWYQQALGLGLQFLLWYDEGEERNRGNFPPRFSGRQFPNYSSELNVNALELEDSALYLCASSPRSPLGYFGPGTRLLVL.

The CDR3 region is CASSLGHFNEKLFF. CDR3 DNA: TGTGCCAGCAGCTTAGGGCACTTTAATGAAAAACTGTTTTTT. The gene calls are TRBV7-8 and TRBJ1-4; D is unresolved. This CDR3 is built from 14 residues. Per the germline V gene, CDR1 is SGHVS and CDR2 is FQNEAQ. Trimming pared 1 base from V and 4 bases from J, leaving 7 bases between.

This sequence joins TRBV6-6 and TRBJ2-2; TRBD1 matches at 11 bases. The CDR3 totals 16 residues. Germline CDR1 MNHNY, CDR2 SVGAGI (reference sequence). The V segment lost 5 bases and the J segment 8 bases; nucleotides outside the gene matches: 10. The CDR3 coding sequence is TGTGCCAGCAGTACATCCGGGACAGGGGGATGGGGGGAGCTGTTTTTT. It specifies CASSTSGTGGWGELFF.

This rearrangement joins TRBV7-6 to TRBJ2-2; no reliable D call. This CDR3 region has 12 residues. The germline V gene encodes CDR1 SGHVS and CDR2 FNYEAQ. Between the trimmed V and J ends, which lost 6 bases and 6 bases, there was a span of 8 bases. The CDR3 DNA reads as TGTGCCAGCAGGACCGGCGCCGGGGAGCTGTTTTTT. Its translation: CASRTGAGELFF.

The V call is TRBV5-1, the J call TRBJ1-5; a weak D match, TRBD1 (5 bases). Trimming stripped 2 bases from V and 5 bases from J, with 14 bases between. Germline CDR1 reads SGHRS; CDR2 reads YFSETQ. The CDR3 runs to 15 residues. The CDR3 sequence: CASSLAGGGDQPQHF. DNA of the CDR3: TGCGCCAGCAGCTTAGCGGGGGGAGGGGATCAGCCCCAGCATTTT. The complete variable domain, with remaining parts taken from reference TRBV5-1 and TRBJ1-5, reads KAGVTQTPRYLIKTRGQQVTLSCSPISGHRSVSWYQQTPGQGLQFLFEYFSETQRNKGNFPGRFSGRQFSNSRSEMNVSTLELGDSALYLCASSLAGGGDQPQHFGDGTRLSIL.

This chain connects TRBV11-2 to TRBJ2-5; D is uncertain. The ends were cut back, 3 bases at V and 5 bases at J, with 7 bases in the middle. The CDR3 is made up of 12 amino acids. The germline CDR1 and CDR2 sequences are SGHAT and FQNNGV. Here the CDR3 reads CASSLYGETQYF. In DNA, the CDR3 is TGTGCCAGCAGCTTGTACGGGGAGACCCAGTACTTC.

The rearrangement uses TRBV6-2 or TRBV6-3 and TRBJ2-5, with TRBD2 matching 15 bases. The V and J ends lost 5 bases and 1 base, in that order; junction bases with no gene match: 5. Germline CDR1 MNHEY, CDR2 SVGEGT. The CDR3 covers 17 residues. CDR3 in DNA: TGTGCCAGCAGTCACGGGGGACTAGCGGGGGGCCAAGAGACCCAGTACTTC. Amino acid sequence: CASSHGGLAGGQETQYF.

V gene TRBV5-4 combines with J gene TRBJ2-3; 10 bases are a match to TRBD2. The V and J ends lost 0 bases and 8 bases, in that order; junction bases with no gene match: 6. This CDR3 spans 15 amino acids. Germline assignment: CDR1 SGHNT and CDR2 YYREEE (reference sequence). Written as DNA, the CDR3 is TGTGCCAGCAGCTTGGAAGCGGGGGGGGCACTTACGCAGTATTTT. This encodes CASSLEAGGALTQYF.

The chain combines TRBV28 with TRBJ1-2; no reliable D call. Germline CDR1 reads MDHEN; CDR2 reads SYDVKM. Trimming removed 6 bases from V and 6 bases from J, with 17 bases in between. The CDR3 runs to 14 residues. CDR3 residues: CASRQGQVWDGYTF. Written as DNA, the CDR3 is TGTGCCAGCAGGCAAGGCCAGGTATGGGATGGCTACACCTTC.

This chain joins TRBV3-1 (or the pseudogene TRBV3-2) and TRBJ2-1, with 9 bases aligning to TRBD2. The germline V gene encodes CDR1 LGHDT and CDR2 YNNKEL (reference sequence). V lost 5 bases to trimming and J lost 5 bases; unmatched junction nucleotides: 4. The CDR3 spans 14 residues. CDR3 protein: CASSLLAGNNEQFF. The DNA of the CDR3 is TGTGCCAGCAGCTTACTAGCGGGCAACAATGAGCAGTTCTTC.

The chain couples TRBV19 to TRBJ1-1; D gene uncertain. The CDR3 has 14 residues. CDR1 is LNHDA and CDR2 is SQIVND in the germline V gene (reference sequence). V lost 3 bases, J lost 1 base, and 9 bases lay in between. The CDR3 is CASSMEARNTEAFF. In nucleotides, the CDR3 is TGTGCCAGTAGTATGGAGGCGAGGAACACTGAAGCTTTCTTT. The full variable domain, in which reference TRBV19 and TRBJ1-1 provide the parts outside the CDR3, is DGGITQSPKYLFRKEGQNVTLSCEQNLNHDAMYWYRQDPGQGLRLIYYSQIVNDFQKGDIAEGYSVSREKKESFPLTVTSAQKNPTAFYLCASSMEARNTEAFFGQGTRLTVV.

The chain carries TRBV9 and TRBJ1-1; 8 bases fit TRBD1. CDR1 is SGDLS, CDR2 YYNGEE, per germline. J gave up 0 bases and V 3 bases, and 16 bases lay outside the gene matches. This CDR3 has 19 amino acids. CDR3 protein: CASSALSGGWGDMNTEAFF. The CDR3 DNA reads as TGTGCCAGCAGCGCTTTATCAGGGGGCTGGGGAGATATGAACACTGAAGCTTTCTTT. Together with reference TRBV9 and TRBJ1-1, the CDR3 gives the full variable domain: DSGVTQTPKHLITATGQRVTLRCSPRSGDLSVYWYQQSLDQGLQFLIQYYNGEERAKGNILERFSAQQFPDLHSELNLSSLELGDSALYFCASSALSGGWGDMNTEAFFGQGTRLTVV.

About this clone itself: The identical CDR3 is also encoded by other nucleotide sequences in the sample. J is TRBJ1-1 and V is TRBV19; the D is unclear. The CDR3 loop spans 13 amino acids. Trimming removed 3 bases at V and 1 base at J, with 6 bases between. Germline V gives CDR1 LNHDA, CDR2 SQIVND (reference sequence). Here the CDR3 reads CASSMSGNTEAFF. CDR3 bases: TGTGCCAGTAGTATGAGCGGGAACACTGAAGCTTTCTTT.